This TCR beta chain emerged from a study of blood T cell repertoires in COVID-19 (dated by TCRdb to about 2020). About the study as a whole: The collaborator samples originated in the United States, Italy and Spain and spanned the acute and convalescent phases of COVID-19. The repertoires were released in a freely available public database intended as a resource for research on the immune response to SARS-CoV-2. Samples came from the ongoing ImmuneRACE study (first 160 participants) plus 1,254 subjects from 6 global collaborators. A de-identified subject ID, COVID-19 status, age in years and sex were almost always included in the sample metadata. The prospective study material was composed of cDNA or gDNA derived from T cells, B-cell-depleted T cells, or PBMCs. Where available, HLA class I and class II types were obtained from metadata supplied by the sample provider rather than from assay-based typing. Subjects who had been exposed to COVID-19, were actively infected with it, or had recovered from it provided the deeply sampled blood TCRbeta repertoires that made up the dataset. Broader findings and caveats from the paper: Clinical and demographic metadata were provided uncurated, with the amount varying by source and participant.

In Seattle, one collaborating source enrolled patients while the infection was active and tracked those patients longitudinally over the course of disease. Whole blood was collected in K2EDTA tubes by collaborating institutions according to the institutions' own protocols. For TCRbeta analysis, collaborators shipped samples in one of three forms: frozen whole blood, isolated PBMCs, or DNA extracted from either of those sample types. TCRbeta CDR3 regions were amplified from genomic DNA by means of the immunoSEQ Assay, a bias-controlled multiplex PCR. As for the authors' bioinformatics: Within the assay, amplification of reference gene primers was used to estimate how many nucleated cells each sample contained. To quantify the absolute abundance of each unique TCRbeta CDR3 rearrangement, sequence reads were collapsed and filtered. For each sample, productive Simpson clonality was calculated as the square root of Simpson's diversity index across productive rearrangements. In its TCRdb copy, this immuneACCESS table keeps in-frame sequences only and misses some clones. Where compared with another copy, unresolved V genes explain less than half of these, and the others have no known cause. V, J and clone size are taken as reported in that table, and D and trimming were inferred from the DNA itself. This sample holds roughly 300,000 clones; approximately 92% were observed only once. The ten largest clonotypes hold roughly 7% of the sample.

Trimming removed 1 base from V and 5 bases from J, leaving 7 bases between the germline ends. The CDR3 numbers 13 residues from cysteine through phenylalanine. Only CDR3 DNA is held: 39 bases, read in frame from base 1. Taken from the germline V gene (reference sequence), the CDR1 and CDR2 loops are LNHDA and SQIVND. Turning to this clone: Its recognized antigen is unknown. Base-call qualities are not available, and no considerably larger clone is one nucleotide away.

The sequence derives from a woman in her twenties or thirties with COVID-19, enrolled during active disease. The chain employs TRBV19 and TRBJ2-3; the D gene lacks a confident call. Sequencing was done on a sample of peripheral blood. The nucleotide sequence reads TGTGCCAGTAGTATAGGACACCGAGATACGCAGTATTTT. This yields the protein CASSIGHRDTQYF.